Shown below are 20 T cell receptor beta chains from a single sample sequenced in a study of blood T cell repertoires in COVID-19. Measured with immunoSEQ multiplex PCR; TCRdb has only the in-frame clones, and not every one. The top ten clones hold 11% of a sample with 130,000 or so clones, roughly nine tenths of them seen once. The sample consisted of peripheral blood. The receptor source for this set is a woman between 65 and 79 years old with COVID-19, enrolled during active disease.

The chain links TRBV10-3 to TRBJ2-3; tentative D call: TRBD1 (5 bases). Germline V lookup: CDR1 ENHRY, CDR2 SYGVKD. Trimming took off 11 bases at V and 0 bases at J, with 15 bases between the two ends. CDR3 length equals 14 residues. The CDR3 sequence: CAGGRTTSTDTQYF. CDR3 nucleotide sequence: TGTGCCGGCGGACGGACAACTAGCACAGATACGCAGTATTTT.

In its sample, this clone was seen a few times. J is TRBJ1-2 and V is TRBV5-6; TRBD1 might be the D (5 bases). The CDR3 runs to 13 residues. Trimming pared 0 bases from V and 4 bases from J, leaving 7 bases between. Germline V CDR1 and CDR2: SGHDT, YYEEEE. The CDR3 DNA is TGTGCCAGCAGCTTGGCGGGGGGCTATGGCTACACCTTC. Protein sequence: CASSLAGGYGYTF.

The gene calls are TRBV4-1 and TRBJ1-5, with 7 bases fitting TRBD1. Losses at the gene ends were 4 bases for V and 5 bases for J; bases not matched to a gene: 8. The CDR3 is made up of 15 amino acids. Germline assignment: CDR1 MGHRA and CDR2 YSYEKL. CDR3 DNA sequence: TGCGCCAGCAGCCGGATACAGGGGACGGATCAGCCCCAGCATTTT. Translated: CASSRIQGTDQPQHF.

The rearrangement links TRBV10-3 to TRBJ1-6; 10 positions match TRBD1. The germline gives CDR1 ENHRY, CDR2 SYGVKD. J was trimmed by 6 bases and V by 0 bases; bases with no gene match: 5. The CDR3 length is 17 residues. The CDR3 spells CAISESGGQGLNSPLHF. CDR3 coding DNA: TGTGCCATCAGTGAGTCCGGGGGACAGGGGCTTAATTCACCCCTCCACTTT.

The V call is TRBV21-1, the J call TRBJ2-7; TRBD1 was called by the table and not checked on the DNA. TRBV21-1 is a known pseudogene. The CDR3 is 17 amino acids. In nucleotides, the CDR3 is TGTGCCAGCAGCAAAGATCGAATGACAGGAGAACTCTACGAGCAGTACTTC. Its translation: CASSKDRMTGELYEQYF.

This chain uses TRBV19 with TRBJ1-4, with TRBD1 as a possible D gene (6 bases). Germline CDR1 and CDR2: LNHDA and SQIVND (reference sequence). The V end was cut by 4 bases, the J end by 2 bases, with 8 bases between. This CDR3 region has 14 residues. The CDR3 region has the DNA TGTGCCAGTAGTACGACAGGTACTAATGAAAAACTGTTTTTT. It yields the protein CASSTTGTNEKLFF.

The V gene is TRBV5-6, the J gene TRBJ1-3; D is perhaps TRBD1 (5 bases). This CDR3 region has 16 residues. CDR1 is SGHDT, CDR2 YYEEEE, per germline. Between the trimmed V and J ends, which lost 6 bases and 0 bases, there was a span of 16 bases. The CDR3 here is CASTYAGGSSGNTIYF. CDR3 sequence (DNA): TGTGCCAGCACCTACGCGGGGGGTAGCTCTGGAAACACCATATATTTT.

The chain uses TRBV6-1 and TRBJ1-2, with TRBD1 matching 8 bases. CDR3 length: 16 amino acids. Germline V gives CDR1 MNHNS, CDR2 SASEGT. Trimming cost V 0 bases and J 3 bases; bases outside gene matches: 6. The CDR3 region has the DNA TGTGCCAGCAGTGAAGCGCTTGCAGGGGGCCACTATGGCTACACCTTC. It encodes CASSEALAGGHYGYTF.

The gene calls are TRBV28 and TRBJ1-3; D gene ambiguous. V gave up 4 bases and J gave up 1 base, with 8 bases separating them. CDR3 size: 14 residues. Per the germline V gene, CDR1 is MDHEN and CDR2 is SYDVKM. CDR3 residues: CASSSSVSGNTIYF. CDR3 DNA sequence: TGTGCCAGCAGTTCATCAGTGTCTGGAAACACCATATATTTT.

This chain uses TRBV9 with TRBJ1-1, with D possibly TRBD1 on 5 matching bases. Trimming took 0 bases from V and 5 from J, leaving 11 bases between them. CDR3 size: 14 residues. CDR1 is SGDLS and CDR2 is YYNGEE in the germline V gene. For the CDR3, the DNA is TGTGCCAGCAGCGTAGACCGGCGGGGGACTGAAGCTTTCTTT. Encoded protein: CASSVDRRGTEAFF.

This clone was recorded only once. The rearrangement joins TRBV6-6 to TRBJ1-1; 9 bases fit TRBD1. V lost 6 bases, J lost 1 base, and 9 bases stayed unmatched. Germline V gene lookup returns CDR1 MNHNY and CDR2 SVGAGI (reference sequence). The CDR3 runs 16 residues. The CDR3 loop reads CASSQDRGGQNTEAFF. CDR3 sequence (DNA): TGTGCCAGCAGCCAAGACAGGGGGGGACAGAACACTGAAGCTTTCTTT.

J is TRBJ2-3 and V is TRBV19, with 7 bases matching TRBD1. CDR1 is LNHDA and CDR2 is SQIVND in the germline V gene (reference sequence). This CDR3 has 16 residues. With V trimmed by 7 bases and J by 1 base, 11 bases remained unmatched. The CDR3 is CASNSGKGAGTDTQYF. The CDR3 DNA is TGTGCCAGTAATTCGGGGAAGGGGGCAGGCACAGATACGCAGTATTTT.

The chain combines TRBV11-2 with TRBJ2-5, with D possibly matching TRBD2 (6 bases). CDR1 is SGHAT, CDR2 FQNNGV, per germline. The CDR3 consists of 15 residues. Trimming took 4 bases from V and 0 from J, leaving 12 bases between them. The CDR3 coding sequence is TGTGCCAGCAGCTCAGCCGGGACTCACCAAGAGACCCAGTACTTC. It codes for CASSSAGTHQETQYF.

V usage is TRBV7-3 and J usage is TRBJ1-3; tentative D call: TRBD1 (5 bases). This CDR3 region has 16 residues. Between the trimmed V and J ends, which lost 1 base and 7 bases, there was a span of 17 bases. Germline CDR1 SGHTA, CDR2 FQGTGA. The DNA of the CDR3 is TGTGCCAGCAGCTTAAGTGGCCCAGGGCCTGCGAACACCATATATTTT. It specifies CASSLSGPGPANTIYF.

The CDR3 bases are TGTGCCACCAGCAGGCAAGGGACACAGGATCAGCCCCAGCATTTT. It is translated as CATSRQGTQDQPQHF. The rearrangement joins TRBV15 to TRBJ1-5, with a tentative D call TRBD1 (6 bases). This CDR3 is built from 15 residues. V was cut by 3 bases and J by 5 bases, with 14 bases left in between. Germline V gene data show CDR1 as LNHNV and CDR2 as YYDKDF (reference sequence).

This chain joins TRBV28 and TRBJ2-1; 16 bases agree with TRBD2. In germline, CDR1 is MDHEN, CDR2 SYDVKM. The V segment lost 7 bases and the J segment 4 bases; nucleotides outside the gene matches: 10. This CDR3 has 18 residues. The CDR3 sequence is CASTLPGTSGGVYNEQFF. CDR3 coding DNA: TGTGCCAGCACGCTTCCCGGGACTAGCGGGGGGGTGTACAATGAGCAGTTCTTC.

This clone is a singleton in its sample. The rearrangement links TRBV6-1 to TRBJ1-5; no reliable D call. CDR3 length equals 16 residues. Trimming took 0 bases from V and 6 from J, leaving 15 bases between them. Germline CDR1 reads MNHNS; CDR2 reads SASEGT. CDR3 amino acids: CASSEALIGAVQPQHF. DNA of the CDR3: TGTGCCAGCAGTGAAGCTTTAATCGGCGCGGTTCAGCCCCAGCATTTT.

V gene TRBV7-9 combines with J gene TRBJ1-3; the match to TRBD1 covers 8 bases. Germline CDR1 and CDR2: SEHNR and FQNEAQ (reference sequence). J gave up 1 base and V 5 bases, and 4 bases lay outside the gene matches. This CDR3 spans 15 amino acids. The CDR3 region has the DNA TGTGCCAGCAGCATGGACAGGGTGTCTGGAAACACCATATATTTT. The encoded protein is CASSMDRVSGNTIYF.

This clone qualifies as medium-sized. The J gene is TRBJ2-4, the V gene TRBV5-4, with TRBD2 as a possible D gene (7 bases). V lost 7 bases, J lost 6 bases, and 23 bases lay in between. Germline V gene lookup returns CDR1 SGHNT and CDR2 YYREEE (reference sequence). The CDR3 spans 16 residues. The CDR3 is CASEPAGGASGNIQYF. CDR3 sequence (DNA): TGTGCCAGCGAGCCAGCTGGGGGCGCTAGCGGAAACATTCAGTACTTC.

The CDR3 sequence is CASSLGQGRVTEAFF. CDR3 DNA: TGTGCCAGCAGCTTGGGACAGGGGCGAGTGACTGAAGCTTTCTTT. The chain uses TRBV5-4 and TRBJ1-1, with 8 bases identical to TRBD1. CDR1 is SGHNT and CDR2 is YYREEE in the germline V gene (reference sequence). V lost 0 bases and J lost 5; bases outside the gene matches: 6. The CDR3 extends over 15 amino acids.